This T cell receptor (beta chain) was retrieved from a study of blood T cell repertoires in COVID-19. The overall study: The samples span acute and convalescent COVID-19 from the United States, Italy and Spain. Sample material is recorded as cDNA or gDNA derived from T cells, B-cell-depleted T cells, or PBMCs.

CDR1 is MDHEN, CDR2 SYDVKM, per germline. This CDR3 has 18 residues. Deletions cut 5 bases from V and 3 bases from J, with 23 bases between. Methods used by the authors: Nucleated cell number was recorded as an estimate derived from reference gene primer amplification. Only in-frame clones appear in the TCRdb table, and some are missing; sequencing was by immunoSEQ multiplex PCR. D and trimming were read from the DNA, whereas the V and J calls and clone size are those reported in that table. The repertoire holds about 49,000 clones, with 82% as singletons. J is TRBJ1-3 and V is TRBV28; a possible D gene is TRBD1 (6 bases). The sequence was obtained from a woman aged 55 to 70 with acute or convalescent COVID-19. The sequenced sample was peripheral blood. CDR3 in DNA: TGTGCCAGCAGTCCTATTGGAAAAACAGGGCTCATTGGAAACACCATATATTTT. As protein: CASSPIGKTGLIGNTIYF.